This is a list of T cell receptor beta chains from one sample in a study of shared clonotypes between healthy human individuals. Sequencing was performed with immunoSEQ multiplex PCR; in TCRdb, only in-frame clones are kept and a portion is missing. Here the sample spans 2 million to 3 million clones, 93% being singletons. Sequences were obtained from naive CD4+ T cells from PBMCs. The receptor source for this set is a man younger than 35 in good health. Some clones in this sample may be carry-over from other donors' samples. Both conserved end residues are part of each CDR3. Fields, in order: J gene, clone size, D gene, V gene, CDR3 protein, CDR3 DNA. A D gene is named only where the DNA matches it firmly. Where a row states a size, it is once, few, many or the class of an expanded clone; other rows omit it.

j_gene: TRBJ2-7; abundance: once; d_gene: NA; v_gene: TRBV9; CDR3aa: CASSVGGGVLSYEQYF; CDR3nt: TGTGCCAGCAGCGTAGGAGGGGGGGTTCTCTCCTACGAGCAGTACTTC
j_gene: TRBJ1-5; abundance: NA; d_gene: TRBD1; v_gene: TRBV6-5; CDR3aa: CASSYRRDRGNQPQHF; CDR3nt: TGTGCCAGCAGTTACCGCCGGGACAGGGGAAATCAGCCCCAGCATTTT
j_gene: TRBJ2-1; abundance: NA; d_gene: NA; v_gene: TRBV27; CDR3aa: CASSLSRNSHEQFF; CDR3nt: TGTGCCAGCAGTTTATCTAGAAACAGCCATGAGCAGTTCTTC
j_gene: TRBJ2-5; abundance: NA; d_gene: NA; v_gene: TRBV5-8; CDR3aa: CASSLGTENQETQYF; CDR3nt: TGTGCCAGCAGCTTGGGGACAGAGAACCAAGAGACCCAGTACTTC
j_gene: TRBJ2-3; abundance: NA; d_gene: TRBD2; v_gene: TRBV5-8; CDR3aa: CASSLGLAGGGTDTQYF; CDR3nt: TGTGCCAGCAGCTTGGGACTAGCGGGAGGTGGCACAGATACGCAGTATTTT
j_gene: TRBJ2-2; abundance: NA; d_gene: NA; v_gene: TRBV7-9; CDR3aa: CASSLRGRNRTGELFF; CDR3nt: TGTGCCAGCAGCTTAAGGGGTCGGAATCGGACCGGGGAGCTGTTTTTT
j_gene: TRBJ2-7; abundance: NA; d_gene: NA; v_gene: TRBV9; CDR3aa: CASSVGSNSYEQYF; CDR3nt: TGTGCCAGCAGCGTAGGTAGCAATTCCTACGAGCAGTACTTC
j_gene: TRBJ1-5; abundance: NA; d_gene: TRBD1; v_gene: TRBV7-2; CDR3aa: CASSLDRGNQPQHF; CDR3nt: TGTGCCAGCAGCTTAGACAGGGGAAATCAGCCCCAGCATTTT
j_gene: TRBJ2-5; abundance: NA; d_gene: NA; v_gene: TRBV5-6; CDR3aa: CASSLRKGETQYF; CDR3nt: TGTGCCAGCAGCCTCAGGAAAGGGGAGACCCAGTACTTC
j_gene: TRBJ1-2; abundance: few; d_gene: NA; v_gene: TRBV15; CDR3aa: CATSRALSNYGYTF; CDR3nt: TGTGCCACCAGCAGAGCCCTAAGTAACTATGGCTACACCTTC
j_gene: TRBJ1-5; abundance: NA; d_gene: NA; v_gene: TRBV6-1; CDR3aa: CASRNHREGGQPQHF; CDR3nt: TGTGCCAGCAGAAATCACAGGGAGGGAGGTCAGCCCCAGCATTTT
j_gene: TRBJ2-1; abundance: NA; d_gene: NA; v_gene: TRBV28; CDR3aa: CASSTPGDGRSYNEQFF; CDR3nt: TGTGCCAGCAGTACCCCCGGGGATGGGCGATCCTACAATGAGCAGTTCTTC
j_gene: TRBJ2-1; abundance: NA; d_gene: TRBD2; v_gene: TRBV7-8; CDR3aa: CASSLGRQLAGGVNEQFF; CDR3nt: TGTGCCAGCAGCTTAGGGAGGCAACTAGCGGGAGGGGTCAATGAGCAGTTCTTC
j_gene: TRBJ1-4; abundance: NA; d_gene: NA; v_gene: TRBV5-4; CDR3aa: CASSWTGSTNEKLFF; CDR3nt: TGTGCCAGCAGCTGGACTGGATCAACTAATGAAAAACTGTTTTTT
j_gene: TRBJ1-2; abundance: NA; d_gene: NA; v_gene: TRBV2; CDR3aa: CASSGGGLNYGYTF; CDR3nt: TGTGCCAGCAGTGGGGGCGGACTTAACTATGGCTACACCTTC
j_gene: TRBJ2-3; abundance: NA; d_gene: NA; v_gene: TRBV5-1; CDR3aa: CASDSGTPSDTQYF; CDR3nt: TGCGCCAGCGACTCCGGGACGCCCTCAGATACGCAGTATTTT
j_gene: TRBJ2-2; abundance: NA; d_gene: NA; v_gene: TRBV18; CDR3aa: CASSPVGQSSYDTGELFF; CDR3nt: TGTGCCAGCTCACCGGTAGGGCAGTCAAGCTATGACACCGGGGAGCTGTTTTTT
j_gene: TRBJ2-5; abundance: NA; d_gene: NA; v_gene: TRBV7-2; CDR3aa: CASSLVAKETQYF; CDR3nt: TGTGCCAGCAGCTTAGTAGCGAAAGAGACCCAGTACTTC
j_gene: TRBJ1-2; abundance: NA; d_gene: TRBD1; v_gene: TRBV5-4; CDR3aa: CASTLGVPGQGIYGYTF; CDR3nt: TGTGCCAGCACCCTGGGGGTCCCCGGACAGGGAATCTATGGCTACACCTTC
j_gene: TRBJ2-1; abundance: once; d_gene: TRBD2; v_gene: TRBV10-3; CDR3aa: CAIRGTSGNNEQFF; CDR3nt: TGTGCCATCAGGGGGACTAGCGGGAATAATGAGCAGTTCTTC
j_gene: TRBJ1-5; abundance: NA; d_gene: NA; v_gene: TRBV4-1; CDR3aa: CASSQVSGRAGEPQHF; CDR3nt: TGCGCCAGCAGCCAAGTTTCGGGCAGGGCGGGGGAGCCCCAGCATTTT
j_gene: TRBJ1-2; abundance: NA; d_gene: TRBD1; v_gene: TRBV6-1; CDR3aa: CASSIEGARGYTF; CDR3nt: TGTGCCAGCAGTATAGAGGGGGCGCGTGGCTACACCTTC
j_gene: TRBJ1-2; abundance: NA; d_gene: NA; v_gene: TRBV15; CDR3aa: CATSRAGDGYTF; CDR3nt: TGTGCCACCAGCAGAGCCGGGGACGGCTACACCTTC
j_gene: TRBJ2-4; abundance: NA; d_gene: TRBD2; v_gene: TRBV19; CDR3aa: CASSKGGTSGERNIQYF; CDR3nt: TGTGCCAGTAGTAAGGGGGGCACTAGCGGGGAACGAAACATTCAGTACTTC
j_gene: TRBJ2-6; abundance: NA; d_gene: NA; v_gene: TRBV6-5; CDR3aa: CASSFRWDSGANVLTF; CDR3nt: TGTGCCAGCAGTTTCAGGTGGGACTCTGGGGCCAACGTCCTGACTTTC
j_gene: TRBJ2-1; abundance: NA; d_gene: NA; v_gene: TRBV20-1; CDR3aa: CSASLLTGQFF; CDR3nt: TGCAGTGCTAGTCTGCTAACAGGGCAGTTCTTC
j_gene: TRBJ2-2; abundance: NA; d_gene: NA; v_gene: TRBV9; CDR3aa: CASSPRGGELFF; CDR3nt: TGTGCCAGCAGCCCGAGGGGCGGGGAGCTGTTTTTT
j_gene: TRBJ2-5; abundance: NA; d_gene: NA; v_gene: TRBV14; CDR3aa: CASSQDTVQETQYF; CDR3nt: TGTGCCAGCAGCCAAGATACAGTCCAAGAGACCCAGTACTTC
j_gene: TRBJ2-2; abundance: NA; d_gene: NA; v_gene: TRBV27; CDR3aa: CAEDREGGKGPGELFF; CDR3nt: TGTGCCGAGGACAGGGAGGGGGGGAAGGGACCCGGGGAGCTGTTTTTT
j_gene: TRBJ2-1; abundance: NA; d_gene: TRBD1; v_gene: TRBV5-1; CDR3aa: CASSFQGQGDGNEQFF; CDR3nt: TGCGCCAGCAGCTTTCAAGGACAGGGGGATGGCAATGAGCAGTTCTTC
j_gene: TRBJ1-1; abundance: NA; d_gene: NA; v_gene: TRBV28; CDR3aa: CASSFLSMNTEAFF; CDR3nt: TGTGCCAGCAGTTTCCTATCCATGAACACTGAAGCTTTCTTT
j_gene: TRBJ1-1; abundance: NA; d_gene: TRBD1; v_gene: TRBV2; CDR3aa: CASRQGTRNTEAFF; CDR3nt: TGTGCCAGTAGACAGGGGACCCGGAACACTGAAGCTTTCTTT
j_gene: TRBJ2-7; abundance: NA; d_gene: NA; v_gene: TRBV6-6; CDR3aa: CASSYPPKGGEQYF; CDR3nt: TGTGCCAGCAGTTACCCGCCGAAGGGGGGCGAGCAGTACTTC
j_gene: TRBJ2-7; abundance: NA; d_gene: NA; v_gene: TRBV5-6; CDR3aa: CASSLWGKRTYEQYF; CDR3nt: TGTGCCAGCAGCTTGTGGGGGAAGAGGACCTACGAGCAGTACTTC
j_gene: TRBJ2-7; abundance: NA; d_gene: NA; v_gene: TRBV13; CDR3aa: CASSSSLTGHSYEQYF; CDR3nt: TGTGCCAGCAGCTCCTCCCTGACGGGCCACTCCTACGAGCAGTACTTC
j_gene: TRBJ2-1; abundance: NA; d_gene: TRBD2; v_gene: TRBV5-4; CDR3aa: CASSGTSGSSYNEQFF; CDR3nt: TGTGCCAGCAGCGGGACTAGCGGGAGCTCCTACAATGAGCAGTTCTTC
j_gene: TRBJ1-3; abundance: once; d_gene: NA; v_gene: TRBV15; CDR3aa: CATSRDTGNTIYF; CDR3nt: TGTGCCACCAGCAGAGATACTGGAAACACCATATATTTT
j_gene: TRBJ2-3; abundance: NA; d_gene: TRBD2; v_gene: TRBV9; CDR3aa: CASSPGGLAGTDTQYF; CDR3nt: TGTGCCAGCAGCCCCGGCGGGCTAGCGGGAACAGATACGCAGTATTTT
j_gene: TRBJ2-3; abundance: few; d_gene: TRBD2; v_gene: TRBV6-5; CDR3aa: CASRPGHGGGTQYF; CDR3nt: TGTGCCAGCAGGCCGGGACACGGGGGGGGGACGCAGTATTTT
j_gene: TRBJ2-7; abundance: NA; d_gene: NA; v_gene: TRBV28; CDR3aa: CAAMSSGGVYEQYF; CDR3nt: TGTGCCGCGATGTCCTCCGGTGGGGTGTACGAGCAGTACTTC
j_gene: TRBJ1-2; abundance: NA; d_gene: NA; v_gene: TRBV19; CDR3aa: CASSQRQAYGYTF; CDR3nt: TGTGCCAGTAGCCAAAGACAGGCGTATGGCTACACCTTC
j_gene: TRBJ2-2; abundance: NA; d_gene: TRBD2; v_gene: TRBV28; CDR3aa: CATITSGRAGELFF; CDR3nt: TGTGCCACGATAACTAGCGGGAGGGCCGGGGAGCTGTTTTTT
j_gene: TRBJ2-1; abundance: NA; d_gene: NA; v_gene: TRBV5-1; CDR3aa: CASSLDRAGNEQFF; CDR3nt: TGCGCCAGCAGCTTGGACAGGGCCGGGAATGAGCAGTTCTTC
j_gene: TRBJ2-3; abundance: NA; d_gene: TRBD2; v_gene: TRBV7-3; CDR3aa: CASSSSGRSTDTQYF; CDR3nt: TGTGCCAGCAGCTCTAGCGGGAGGTCGACAGATACGCAGTATTTT
j_gene: TRBJ2-7; abundance: NA; d_gene: NA; v_gene: TRBV30; CDR3aa: CAWSPLSYEQYF; CDR3nt: TGTGCCTGGAGCCCACTCTCCTACGAGCAGTACTTC
j_gene: TRBJ2-7; abundance: NA; d_gene: NA; v_gene: TRBV10-1; CDR3aa: CASSPTGNLPEQYF; CDR3nt: TGCGCCAGCAGTCCGACGGGAAACCTTCCCGAGCAGTACTTC
j_gene: TRBJ2-7; abundance: NA; d_gene: NA; v_gene: TRBV29-1; CDR3aa: CSVGRDNGYEQYF; CDR3nt: TGCAGCGTCGGCCGGGACAATGGATACGAGCAGTACTTC
j_gene: TRBJ2-7; abundance: NA; d_gene: NA; v_gene: TRBV2; CDR3aa: CASTEGTSYEQYF; CDR3nt: TGTGCCAGCACCGAAGGCACCTCCTACGAGCAGTACTTC
j_gene: TRBJ2-7; abundance: NA; d_gene: TRBD2; v_gene: TRBV27; CDR3aa: CASSLSGGGVDEQYF; CDR3nt: TGTGCCAGCAGTTTATCGGGGGGAGGGGTGGACGAGCAGTACTTC
j_gene: TRBJ1-1; abundance: NA; d_gene: TRBD1; v_gene: TRBV5-8; CDR3aa: CASSRIGTGGTEAFF; CDR3nt: TGTGCCAGCAGCCGGATAGGGACAGGGGGCACTGAAGCTTTCTTT